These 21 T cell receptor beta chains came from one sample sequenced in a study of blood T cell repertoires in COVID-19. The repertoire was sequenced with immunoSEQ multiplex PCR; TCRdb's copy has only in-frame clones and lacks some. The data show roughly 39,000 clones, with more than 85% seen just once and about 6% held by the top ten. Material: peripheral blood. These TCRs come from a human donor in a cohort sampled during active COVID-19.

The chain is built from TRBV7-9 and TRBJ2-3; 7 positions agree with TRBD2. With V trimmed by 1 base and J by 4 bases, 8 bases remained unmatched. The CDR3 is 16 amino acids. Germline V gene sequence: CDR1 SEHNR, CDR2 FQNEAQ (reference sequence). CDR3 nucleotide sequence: TGTGCCAGCAGCTTAGTGGGGGGAGGGCCGGCAGATACGCAGTATTTT. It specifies CASSLVGGGPADTQYF.

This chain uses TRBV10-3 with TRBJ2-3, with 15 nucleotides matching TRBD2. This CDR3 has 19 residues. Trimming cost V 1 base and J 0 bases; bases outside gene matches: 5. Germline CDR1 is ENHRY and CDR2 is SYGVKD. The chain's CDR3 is CAISELGTSGGPSTDTQYF. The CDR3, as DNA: TGTGCCATCAGTGAGTTGGGGACTAGCGGGGGGCCGAGCACAGATACGCAGTATTTT.

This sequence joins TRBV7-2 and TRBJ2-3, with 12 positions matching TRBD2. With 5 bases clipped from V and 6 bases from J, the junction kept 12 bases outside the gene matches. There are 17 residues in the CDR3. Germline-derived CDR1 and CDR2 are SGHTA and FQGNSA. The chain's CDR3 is CASSPRELAGGGDTQYF. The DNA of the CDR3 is TGTGCCAGCAGCCCCAGGGAACTAGCGGGGGGCGGGGATACGCAGTATTTT.

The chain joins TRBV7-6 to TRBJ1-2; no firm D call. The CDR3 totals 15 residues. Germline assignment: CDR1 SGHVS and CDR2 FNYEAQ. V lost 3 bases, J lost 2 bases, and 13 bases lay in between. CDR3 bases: TGTGCCAGCAGCTTTCTAATTAGCGCCAACTATGGCTACACCTTC. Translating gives CASSFLISANYGYTF.

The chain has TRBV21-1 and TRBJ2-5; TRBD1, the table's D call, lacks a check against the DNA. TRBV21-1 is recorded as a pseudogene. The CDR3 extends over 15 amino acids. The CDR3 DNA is TGTGCCAGCAGCAGTTGCCACAGGGTTCAAGAGACCCAGTACTTC. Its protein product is CASSSCHRVQETQYF.

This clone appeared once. CDR3: CASSAGTHTGNTIYF. The CDR3 DNA reads TGTGCCAGCAGTGCCGGGACACATACTGGAAACACCATATATTTT. J is TRBJ1-3 and V is TRBV2, with a weak D call TRBD1 (6 bases). Germline V gene sequence: CDR1 SNHLY, CDR2 FYNNEI. This CDR3 has 15 residues. Between the trimmed V and J ends, which lost 4 bases and 2 bases, there was a span of 12 bases.

The CDR3 DNA is TGTGCCAGCAGCTTGGCCGTCCCTAGCAATCAGCCCCAGCATTTT. Translated, it gives CASSLAVPSNQPQHF. The chain is built from TRBV5-6 and TRBJ1-5, with D hard to call. Trimming pared 0 bases from V and 0 bases from J, leaving 7 bases between. The CDR3 runs to 15 residues. Germline-derived CDR1 and CDR2 are SGHDT and YYEEEE.

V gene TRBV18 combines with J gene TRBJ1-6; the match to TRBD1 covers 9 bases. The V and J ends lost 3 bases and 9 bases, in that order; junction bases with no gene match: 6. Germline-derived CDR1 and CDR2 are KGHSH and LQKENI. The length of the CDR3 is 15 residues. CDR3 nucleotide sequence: TGTGCCAGCTCACCGGGACAGGGCAGTAGTTCACCCCTCCACTTT. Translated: CASSPGQGSSSPLHF.

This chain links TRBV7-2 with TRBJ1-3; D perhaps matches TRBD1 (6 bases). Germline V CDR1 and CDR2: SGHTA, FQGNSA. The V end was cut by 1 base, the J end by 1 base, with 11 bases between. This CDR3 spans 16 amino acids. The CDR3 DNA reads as TGTGCCAGCAGCTTAGTCCGGGGGGCTTCTGGAAACACCATATATTTT. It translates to CASSLVRGASGNTIYF.

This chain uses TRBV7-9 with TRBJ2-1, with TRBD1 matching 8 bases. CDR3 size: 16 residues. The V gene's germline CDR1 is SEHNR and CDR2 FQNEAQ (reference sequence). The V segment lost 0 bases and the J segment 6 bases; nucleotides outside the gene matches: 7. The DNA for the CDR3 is TGTGCCAGCAGCTTAGCATGGACAGGGCCGACCAATGAGCAGTTCTTC. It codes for CASSLAWTGPTNEQFF.

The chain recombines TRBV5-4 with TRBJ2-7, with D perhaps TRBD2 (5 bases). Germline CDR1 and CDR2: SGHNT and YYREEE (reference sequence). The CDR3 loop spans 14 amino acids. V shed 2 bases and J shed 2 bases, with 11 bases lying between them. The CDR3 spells CASSFRGGPYEQYF. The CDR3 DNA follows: TGTGCCAGCAGCTTTCGAGGCGGGCCCTACGAGCAGTACTTC.

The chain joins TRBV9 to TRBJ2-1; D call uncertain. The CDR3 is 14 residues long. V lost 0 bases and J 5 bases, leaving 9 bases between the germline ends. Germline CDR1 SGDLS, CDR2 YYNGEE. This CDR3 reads CASSVEARNNEQFF. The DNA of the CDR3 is TGTGCCAGCAGCGTAGAGGCTAGGAACAATGAGCAGTTCTTC.

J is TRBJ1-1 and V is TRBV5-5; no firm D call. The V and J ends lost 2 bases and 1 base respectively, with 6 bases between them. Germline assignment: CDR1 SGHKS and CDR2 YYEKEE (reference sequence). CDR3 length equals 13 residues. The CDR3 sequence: CASSLGGNTEAFF. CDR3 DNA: TGTGCCAGCAGCTTAGGAGGGAACACTGAAGCTTTCTTT.

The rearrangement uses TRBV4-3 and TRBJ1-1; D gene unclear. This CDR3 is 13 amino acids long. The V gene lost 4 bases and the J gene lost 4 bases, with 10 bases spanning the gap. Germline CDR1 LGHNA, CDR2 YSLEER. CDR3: CASSRREGTEAFF. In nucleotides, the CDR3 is TGCGCCAGCAGCCGACGGGAGGGCACTGAAGCTTTCTTT.

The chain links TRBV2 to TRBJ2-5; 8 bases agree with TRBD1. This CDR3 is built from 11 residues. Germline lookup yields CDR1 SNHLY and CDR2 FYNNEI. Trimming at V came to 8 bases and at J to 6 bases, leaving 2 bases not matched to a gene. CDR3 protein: CASGQGQTQYF. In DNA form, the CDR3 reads TGTGCCAGCGGACAGGGTCAGACCCAGTACTTC.

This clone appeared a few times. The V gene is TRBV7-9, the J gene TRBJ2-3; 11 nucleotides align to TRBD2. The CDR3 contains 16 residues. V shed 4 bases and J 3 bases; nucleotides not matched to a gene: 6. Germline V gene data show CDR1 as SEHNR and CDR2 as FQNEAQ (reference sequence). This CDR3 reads CASSSPSGRRTDTQYF. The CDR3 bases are TGTGCCAGCAGCTCGCCTAGCGGGAGGAGAACAGATACGCAGTATTTT. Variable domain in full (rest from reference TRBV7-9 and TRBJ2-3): DTGVSQNPRHKITKRGQNVTFRCDPISEHNRLYWYRQTLGQGPEFLTYFQNEAQLEKSRLLSDRFSAERPKGSFSTLEIQRTEQGDSAMYLCASSSPSGRRTDTQYFGPGTRLTVL.

Here the CDR3 DNA reads TGTGCCAGTAGTCTCAGACAGACTTATAATTCACCCCTCCACTTT. Its protein product is CASSLRQTYNSPLHF. The rearrangement links TRBV19 to TRBJ1-6, with D perhaps matching TRBD1 (5 bases). CDR1 and CDR2 (germline): LNHDA, SQIVND (reference sequence). Trimming pared 5 bases from V and 4 bases from J, leaving 12 bases between. The CDR3 is 15 residues long.

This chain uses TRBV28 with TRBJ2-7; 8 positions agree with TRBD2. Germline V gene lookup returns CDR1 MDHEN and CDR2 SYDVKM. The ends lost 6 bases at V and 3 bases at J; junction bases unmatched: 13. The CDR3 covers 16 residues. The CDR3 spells CASRPPGLASLYEQYF. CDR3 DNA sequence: TGTGCCAGCAGACCCCCCGGACTAGCCTCCCTCTACGAGCAGTACTTC.

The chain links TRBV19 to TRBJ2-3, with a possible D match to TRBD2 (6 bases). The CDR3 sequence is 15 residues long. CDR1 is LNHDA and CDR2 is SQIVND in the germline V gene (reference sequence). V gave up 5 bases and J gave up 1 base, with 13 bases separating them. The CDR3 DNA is TGTGCCAGTAGTGTGCGTGGCGGGGGCACAGATACGCAGTATTTT. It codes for CASSVRGGGTDTQYF.

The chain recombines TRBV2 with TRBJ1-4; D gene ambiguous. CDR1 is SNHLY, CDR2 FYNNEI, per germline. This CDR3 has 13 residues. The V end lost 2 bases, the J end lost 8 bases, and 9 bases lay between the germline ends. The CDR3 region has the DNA TGTGCCAGCAGTGAATGGGCAGGAGAAAAACTGTTTTTT. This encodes CASSEWAGEKLFF.

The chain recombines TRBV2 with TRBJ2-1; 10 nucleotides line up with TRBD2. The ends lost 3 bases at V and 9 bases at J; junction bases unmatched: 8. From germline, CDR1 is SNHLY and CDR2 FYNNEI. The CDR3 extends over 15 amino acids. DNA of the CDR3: TGTGCCAGCAGTGATACAGCGGGGGGGCTTCCTGAGCAGTTCTTC. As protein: CASSDTAGGLPEQFF.